These T cell receptor beta chains were read from a single sample in a study of blood T cell repertoires in COVID-19. The assay was immunoSEQ multiplex PCR, and TCRdb's table has in-frame clones only and misses some. Found here are some 300,000 clones, approximately 80% of them singletons; the top ten hold 4.1%. The sequenced material came from peripheral blood. The source of these receptors is a woman aged 45 to 65 with active or convalescent COVID-19. Each CDR3 is given with its conserved first and last residue. A D gene is named only where the DNA matches it firmly. Clone sizes are given selectively: once, few, many, or a class where the clone is expanded.

cdr3_nt	cdr3_aa	v_call	j_call	clone_size	d_call
TGTGCCAGCAGTTTTTCCGGGACAGCGAACACCGGGGAGCTGTTTTTT	CASSFSGTANTGELFF	TRBV25-1	TRBJ2-2	once	TRBD1
TGTGCCAGCAGCGTAGGTAGCGAACTACAAGAGACCCAGTACTTC	CASSVGSELQETQYF	TRBV9	TRBJ2-5	.	.
TGTGCCAGCAGCCCTCAGGGCCCTAGCACAGATACGCAGTATTTT	CASSPQGPSTDTQYF	TRBV3-1/TRBV3-2	TRBJ2-3	.	.
TGTGCCAGCAGTCCCCCTGGGGGGAGGGTGGAGGTTGGAAACACCATATATTTT	CASSPPGGRVEVGNTIYF	TRBV28	TRBJ1-3	.	.
TGTGCCAGCAGCTTAGTGGTAAGCGACTACAATGAGCAGTTCTTC	CASSLVVSDYNEQFF	TRBV7-2	TRBJ2-1	.	.
TGTGCCAGCAGTGACCTCTCAGGGTTGGGTGGCTACACCTTC	CASSDLSGLGGYTF	TRBV25-1	TRBJ1-2	.	.
TGTGCCAGCAGTTTATCGACTAACGGAAACACCATATATTTT	CASSLSTNGNTIYF	TRBV27	TRBJ1-3	.	.
TGTGCCAGCAGCAAAGGGGCATGCCTCGGCTACACCTTC	CASSKGACLGYTF	TRBV21-1	TRBJ1-2	.	.
TGTGCCAGTCGTCTCGGGGGAGAAGGGCAAGAGACCCAGTACTTC	CASRLGGEGQETQYF	TRBV2	TRBJ2-5	once	.
TGCGCCAGCAGCCCCAGACTAGCGGGGGGCTCCTACAATGAGCAGTTCTTC	CASSPRLAGGSYNEQFF	TRBV5-1	TRBJ2-1	.	TRBD2
TGTGCCACCAGCAGAGATCTCGGGACAGTAAACTATGGCTACACCTTC	CATSRDLGTVNYGYTF	TRBV15	TRBJ1-2	.	TRBD1
TGCGCCAGCAGCTTGGACGGGAGCTTCACCGGGGAGCTGTTTTTT	CASSLDGSFTGELFF	TRBV5-1	TRBJ2-2	.	.
TGTGCCATCAGTGATGGGGGGAGGGGCCTCAACTATGGCTACACCTTC	CAISDGGRGLNYGYTF	TRBV10-3	TRBJ1-2	.	.
TGTGCCAGCAGCTTAGAGGTTGGTTGGACTGGCGGCTACAATGAGCAGTTCTTC	CASSLEVGWTGGYNEQFF	TRBV7-7	TRBJ2-1	.	.
TGTGCCTGGAGTGGGGGCAGCCCCGCGTATACCTTC	CAWSGGSPAYTF	TRBV30	TRBJ1-2	once	.
TGTGCCAGCAGCTTAGGAGCCGGGGAGCTGTTTTTT	CASSLGAGELFF	TRBV7-3	TRBJ2-2	.	.
TGTGCCAGCAGTCCCCTTGGAACTAGCGGGACGTCCGCAGATACGCAGTATTTT	CASSPLGTSGTSADTQYF	TRBV27	TRBJ2-3	.	TRBD2
TGTGCCAGCAGCCAAGCCGCCCGAGAGCCCGGTGGAAACACCATATATTTT	CASSQAAREPGGNTIYF	TRBV14	TRBJ1-3	.	.
TGTGCCAGCAGCTTATGGGGGAGGCGTGAAAAACTGTTTTTT	CASSLWGRREKLFF	TRBV5-4	TRBJ1-4	.	.
TGCAGTGCTAGTGCCGGGACAGGGGGCGCCTATGGCTACACCTTC	CSASAGTGGAYGYTF	TRBV20-1	TRBJ1-2	.	TRBD1
TGTGCCAGCAGCTCCAAAATCCAAGGGGGCCGCTACAATGAGCAGTTCTTC	CASSSKIQGGRYNEQFF	TRBV5-4	TRBJ2-1	.	TRBD1
TGTGCCAGCAGCCAGCTAGGGGTTGAAGCTTTCTTT	CASSQLGVEAFF	TRBV14	TRBJ1-1	.	.
TGTGCCAGCAGTGAACGTGGACAGGGGGCTAGCACAGATACGCAGTATTTT	CASSERGQGASTDTQYF	TRBV6-1	TRBJ2-3	.	TRBD1
TGTGCCAGCAGCTCGCGACAGGGTAGGACAGATACGCAGTATTTT	CASSSRQGRTDTQYF	TRBV7-9	TRBJ2-3	.	TRBD1
TGTGCCAGCAGCGCAAGTCGACAGGGGCTCGACTATGGCTACACCTTC	CASSASRQGLDYGYTF	TRBV7-8	TRBJ1-2	.	TRBD1
TGCGCCAGCAGTTCGAGCCCGAACACTGAAGCTTTCTTT	CASSSSPNTEAFF	TRBV5-1	TRBJ1-1	.	.
TGTGCCATCAGTGACGAAGGCGGTTCACCCCTCCACTTT	CAISDEGGSPLHF	TRBV10-3	TRBJ1-6	.	.
TGTGCCATCAGGGATGAGGCGGATCAGCCCCAGCATTTT	CAIRDEADQPQHF	TRBV10-3	TRBJ1-5	.	.
TGCGCCAGCAGCTCAGACAGGGGGCAAATCACTGAAGCTTTCTTT	CASSSDRGQITEAFF	TRBV5-1	TRBJ1-1	.	TRBD1
TGTGCCCACCGGGGGAATGGTGGAAACACCATATATTTT	CAHRGNGGNTIYF	TRBV7-9	TRBJ1-3	.	.
TGTGCCAGTAGTATGAGTACCCCAGGGCCCTATGGCTACACCTTC	CASSMSTPGPYGYTF	TRBV19	TRBJ1-2	.	.
TGTGCCAGCAGTTTCAGACCAGGGGGCGCTGGTGTTAGGGAAGCTTTCTTT	CASSFRPGGAGVREAFF	TRBV27	TRBJ1-1	.	TRBD1
TGTGCCAGCAGCCGTGCGGGACAGCGGACCTACGAGCAGTACTTC	CASSRAGQRTYEQYF	TRBV5-4	TRBJ2-7	once	.
TGTGCCAGCAGTTTCGGGGGGGACTATGGCTACACCTTC	CASSFGGDYGYTF	TRBV28	TRBJ1-2	.	.
TGTGCCAGCAGCGTAGGCCCTAGCCGTGACGAGCAGTACTTC	CASSVGPSRDEQYF	TRBV9	TRBJ2-7	.	.
TGTGCCAGCAGCTCCGACCCGCCGGGAGGAGGTGAGCAGTTCTTC	CASSSDPPGGGEQFF	TRBV7-3	TRBJ2-1	once	TRBD2
TGTGCCAGCAGCTTGATGAGGGAGGGCCTCTACGAGCAGTACTTC	CASSLMREGLYEQYF	TRBV5-4	TRBJ2-7	.	TRBD2
TGCGCCAGCAGCTTGGGGACAGGATTGAACACTGAAGCTTTCTTT	CASSLGTGLNTEAFF	TRBV5-1	TRBJ1-1	.	TRBD1
TGTGCCAGTAGTATTTTGCTAGCGCCCAGCTCCTACGAGCAGTACTTC	CASSILLAPSSYEQYF	TRBV19	TRBJ2-7	once	.
TGTGCCAGCAGCCCAGGACGGGGAAACCCTACGAGTGAGCAGTACTTC	CASSPGRGNPTSEQYF	TRBV5-4	TRBJ2-7	.	.
TGTGCCAGCACCCGACAGGGGGACACCTACGAGCAGTACTTC	CASTRQGDTYEQYF	TRBV5-4	TRBJ2-7	few	TRBD1
TGTGCCAGCAGCTACTGGGGTAGCGGAGATTACGAGCAGTACTTC	CASSYWGSGDYEQYF	TRBV5-6	TRBJ2-7	.	.
TGTGCCAGTAGTATGTTGGCGGGAGGAGGAACAGATACGCAGTATTTT	CASSMLAGGGTDTQYF	TRBV19	TRBJ2-3	.	TRBD2
TGTGCCACCAGCAGGGACAGAGGTTACGAAAAACTGTTTTTT	CATSRDRGYEKLFF	TRBV15	TRBJ1-4	.	.
TGTGCCAGCAGCCAAGACACGGACAGGGGGTCCACCTCTGGGGCCAACGTCCTGACTTTC	CASSQDTDRGSTSGANVLTF	TRBV4-2	TRBJ2-6	once	TRBD1
TGTGCCAGCAACCCCCCCCAGGGGCCCAGCACAGATACGCAGTATTTT	CASNPPQGPSTDTQYF	TRBV28	TRBJ2-3	.	.
TGTGCCAGCAGTTTGAAACAGGGGGGAAGCTCCTATAATTCACCCCTCCACTTT	CASSLKQGGSSYNSPLHF	TRBV27	TRBJ1-6	.	TRBD1
TGTGCCAGCAGCCAGAGGTTAGGGGGGGCTGAGTTCTTC	CASSQRLGGAEFF	TRBV14	TRBJ2-1	.	.
TGTGCCAGCAGCTTAGTTCGGAGTTCAGAGACCCAGTACTTC	CASSLVRSSETQYF	TRBV7-9	TRBJ2-5	.	.
TGCGCCAGCAGCTTGGCACCGGGAGGGCCGGGAGATACGCAGTATTTT	CASSLAPGGPGDTQYF	TRBV5-1	TRBJ2-3	.	TRBD2
TGTGCCAGCAGCAACCCAGGAGGACAGGGGAGGGAAGGCTACACCTTC	CASSNPGGQGREGYTF	TRBV28	TRBJ1-2	.	TRBD1
TGTGCCAGCAGCGTCCGGGACAGGGGGCAAGCAGAGACCCAGTACTTC	CASSVRDRGQAETQYF	TRBV9	TRBJ2-5	.	TRBD1